The 22 T cell receptor beta chains below all came from one sample that was sequenced in a study of blood T cell repertoires in COVID-19. The method was immunoSEQ multiplex PCR; TCRdb's version includes in-frame clones alone and lacks a portion of them. The repertoire holds around 370,000 clones, with around nine tenths as singletons. The sample taken for sequencing was peripheral blood. These receptor sequences come from a woman between 65 and 79 years old with COVID-19, enrolled during active disease.

This clone was recorded only once. In nucleotides, the CDR3 is TGCGCCAGCAGCGGTGAATCCTTAGGATCTCAGGGTTCCGGGGAGCTGTTTTTT. Amino acids: CASSGESLGSQGSGELFF. The rearrangement joins TRBV5-1 to TRBJ2-2; D may be TRBD1 (5 bases). CDR3 length: 18 residues. Germline V gene data show CDR1 as SGHRS and CDR2 as YFSETQ. V lost 4 bases to trimming and J lost 6 bases, with 25 bases between them.

This chain joins TRBV3-1 (or the pseudogene TRBV3-2) and TRBJ1-2; D is uncertain. V was pared by 0 bases and J by 4 bases, with 15 bases between. The germline V gene encodes CDR1 LGHDT and CDR2 YNNKEL (reference sequence). The CDR3 has 16 residues. This CDR3 is CASSQDEFEDIYGYTF. The CDR3 coding sequence is TGTGCCAGCAGCCAAGATGAGTTCGAGGATATCTATGGCTACACCTTC.

The chain employs TRBV10-1 and TRBJ1-1; TRBD1 might be the D (6 bases). The CDR3 length is 16 residues. V was pared by 2 bases and J by 0 bases, with 13 bases between. Per the germline V gene, CDR1 is WNHNN and CDR2 is SYGVQD (reference sequence). For the CDR3, the DNA is TGCGCCAGCAGTGAGGGAGTTGCAGGGGTGAACACTGAAGCTTTCTTT. This translates into CASSEGVAGVNTEAFF.

V usage is TRBV28 and J usage is TRBJ1-1, with 7 bases matching TRBD1. The CDR3 length is 15 residues. Germline-derived CDR1 and CDR2 are MDHEN and SYDVKM. V was pared by 8 bases and J by 5 bases, with 14 bases of the junction left unmatched. The CDR3 DNA sequence: TGTGCCAGCTGCGGGGCAGGGGGTTCGGGGACTGAAGCTTTCTTT. It specifies CASCGAGGSGTEAFF.

The chain combines TRBV27 with TRBJ1-5; 7 positions agree with TRBD1. Germline trimming cut 6 bases from V and 6 bases from J; bases unmatched to any gene: 8. The CDR3 length is 14 residues. The germline V gene encodes CDR1 MNHEY and CDR2 SMNVEV (reference sequence). The CDR3 here is CASRLNRGGQPQHF. CDR3 bases: TGTGCCAGCAGACTTAACAGGGGAGGTCAGCCCCAGCATTTT.

This clone was seen once. The chain has TRBV4-3 and TRBJ2-7, with 8 bases fitting TRBD2. Germline V gives CDR1 LGHNA, CDR2 YSLEER. The CDR3 sequence is 15 residues long. Losses at the gene ends were 1 base for V and 3 bases for J; bases not matched to a gene: 5. The CDR3 protein is CASSQAQAGDYEQYF. DNA of the CDR3: TGCGCCAGCAGCCAAGCTCAAGCGGGGGACTACGAGCAGTACTTC.

The chain links TRBV24-1 to TRBJ2-5; 7 bases are shared with TRBD1. The CDR3 is 13 amino acids. V lost 6 bases and J lost 2; bases outside the gene matches: 2. The germline V gene has CDR1 KGHDR and CDR2 SFDVKD. The CDR3 sequence is CATSWDSQETQYF. The DNA for the CDR3 is TGTGCCACCAGTTGGGACAGTCAAGAGACCCAGTACTTC.

This chain connects TRBV5-4 to TRBJ2-3; 9 bases are shared with TRBD2. V lost 0 bases and J lost 5; bases outside the gene matches: 4. Germline V gene data show CDR1 as SGHNT and CDR2 as YYREEE (reference sequence). The CDR3 totals 15 residues. CDR3 DNA sequence: TGTGCCAGCAGCTTGGCTAGCGGGGACGTAGATACGCAGTATTTT. As protein: CASSLASGDVDTQYF.

The chain joins TRBV6-5 to TRBJ2-1; 8 bases are shared with TRBD2. CDR3 length equals 15 residues. V lost 5 bases and J lost 4; bases outside the gene matches: 7. Germline values: CDR1 MNHEY, CDR2 SVGAGI. The CDR3 region is CASSPGGAPYNEQFF. CDR3 nucleotides: TGTGCCAGCAGTCCGGGGGGGGCGCCTTACAATGAGCAGTTCTTC.

The rearrangement uses TRBV27 and TRBJ1-2, with 10 bases lining up with TRBD1. Germline trimming cut 2 bases from V and 5 bases from J; bases unmatched to any gene: 11. The germline CDR1 and CDR2 sequences are MNHEY and SMNVEV (reference sequence). CDR3 length: 17 amino acids. As DNA, the CDR3 is TGTGCCAGCAGTTTAACGCCCGGACAGGGGGTTTGGTATGGCTACACCTTC. Its translation: CASSLTPGQGVWYGYTF.

This rearrangement joins TRBV5-4 to TRBJ2-5, with 8 bases fitting TRBD2. There are 15 residues in the CDR3. J lost 3 bases, V lost 0 bases, and 4 bases had no gene match. Germline-derived CDR1 and CDR2 are SGHNT and YYREEE (reference sequence). CDR3 in amino acids: CASSLDLAGEETQYF. The CDR3 DNA is TGTGCCAGCAGCTTGGATCTAGCGGGTGAAGAGACCCAGTACTTC.

This chain joins TRBV6-4 and TRBJ2-2; no clear D. The length of the CDR3 is 14 residues. The V end was cut by 4 bases, the J end by 5 bases, with 11 bases between. Per germline, CDR1 MRHNA and CDR2 SNTAGT. The DNA of the CDR3 is TGTGCCAGCAGTGGCGATGCCGGGACCGGGGAGCTGTTTTTT. Translated: CASSGDAGTGELFF.

This clone was detected only a few times. This sequence joins TRBV9 and TRBJ2-3, with 8 bases matching TRBD2. The V gene end was trimmed by 3 bases and the J gene end by 3 bases; junction bases not matched to a gene: 6. Per the germline V gene, CDR1 is SGDLS and CDR2 is YYNGEE. The CDR3 has 15 amino acids. CDR3 region: CASSGPGGPTDTQYF. The CDR3, as DNA: TGTGCCAGCAGCGGACCGGGGGGGCCAACAGATACGCAGTATTTT.

The chain is built from TRBV7-8 and TRBJ1-2; TRBD1 aligns across 10 bases. Trimming removed 4 bases from V and 0 bases from J; junction bases left unmatched: 5. Germline lookup yields CDR1 SGHVS and CDR2 FQNEAQ. The CDR3 runs 16 residues. CDR3 loop: CASSSSGTGANYGYTF. The CDR3 nucleotides read TGTGCCAGCAGCTCCTCCGGGACAGGGGCTAACTATGGCTACACCTTC.

This sequence joins TRBV2 and TRBJ2-5; 12 bases are a match to TRBD1. The CDR3 spans 15 residues. Germline CDR1 and CDR2: SNHLY and FYNNEI. Germline trimming cut 7 bases from V and 5 bases from J; bases unmatched to any gene: 8. CDR3 region: CASTSGTGGGETQYF. The CDR3 coding sequence is TGTGCCAGCACCTCCGGGACAGGGGGCGGGGAGACCCAGTACTTC.

The chain combines TRBV6-2 or TRBV6-3 with TRBJ2-7; D perhaps matches TRBD1 (6 bases). The V gene lost 5 bases and the J gene lost 13 bases, with 18 bases spanning the gap. Looked up from germline, CDR1 is MNHEY and CDR2 is SVGEGT. This CDR3 region has 12 residues. The CDR3 reads CASSHKDSSRYF. As DNA, the CDR3 is TGTGCCAGCAGTCATAAGGACAGCTCTCGATACTTC.

The gene calls are TRBV19 and TRBJ2-7, with TRBD2 matching 14 bases. CDR1 and CDR2 from the germline V gene are LNHDA and SQIVND (reference sequence). Trimming removed 3 bases from V and 4 bases from J; junction bases left unmatched: 5. The CDR3 covers 16 residues. The CDR3 DNA sequence: TGTGCCAGTAGTATCCCTCGGACTAGCGGGGGGTACGAGCAGTACTTC. Translated: CASSIPRTSGGYEQYF.

The chain combines TRBV18 with TRBJ1-6; D is ambiguous. Germline-derived CDR1 and CDR2 are KGHSH and LQKENI. This CDR3 contains 16 residues. V was pared by 0 bases and J by 10 bases, with 16 bases between. Written as DNA, the CDR3 is TGTGCCAGCTCACCACCGGCTCCGGGGAAGAGGTCACCCCTCCACTTT. Residues: CASSPPAPGKRSPLHF.

The chain links TRBV30 to TRBJ2-2; TRBD1 is a possible D gene (6 bases). The CDR3 consists of 15 residues. The germline CDR1 and CDR2 sequences are GTSNPN and SVGIG (reference sequence). The V and J ends lost 4 bases and 0 bases respectively, with 12 bases between them. The CDR3 loop is CAWTGDVANTGELFF. CDR3 DNA: TGTGCCTGGACAGGGGACGTCGCGAACACCGGGGAGCTGTTTTTT.

The DNA of the CDR3 is TGTGCCAGTAGTATAGCCAGGGGACCCTATGGCTACACCTTC. Encoded protein: CASSIARGPYGYTF. The chain couples TRBV19 to TRBJ1-2, with D possibly matching TRBD1 (6 bases). This CDR3 spans 14 amino acids. The V end was cut by 1 base, the J end by 4 bases, with 10 bases between. Germline CDR1 LNHDA, CDR2 SQIVND (reference sequence).

This rearrangement joins TRBV5-4 to TRBJ1-2; the D is unclear. Trimming stripped 5 bases from V and 4 bases from J, with 18 bases between. Germline CDR1 reads SGHNT; CDR2 reads YYREEE (reference sequence). The CDR3 has 15 amino acids. The CDR3 sequence: CASSPVGGGLYGYTF. Here the CDR3 DNA reads TGTGCCAGCAGTCCCGTGGGAGGAGGCCTCTATGGCTACACCTTC.

This chain links TRBV5-4 with TRBJ1-6; no definite D call. This CDR3 region has 16 residues. Germline lookup yields CDR1 SGHNT and CDR2 YYREEE (reference sequence). V was pared by 0 bases and J by 4 bases, with 11 bases between. In DNA form, the CDR3 reads TGTGCCAGCAGCTTGGCTAGCAACTTATATAATTCACCCCTCCACTTT. It codes for CASSLASNLYNSPLHF.